These 10 T cell receptor beta chains share one sample of origin, sequenced in a study of post-analysis software for immune sequencing data. Study-level findings and limits: About five TRBV segments were more frequent in patients than controls; TRBV5-6, TRBV5-1 and TRBV20-1 belonged to this group.

No antigen has been assigned to these receptors. Incorporated into the TCR beta cDNA libraries were unique molecular identifiers, which served to reduce PCR and sequencing biases. TCRdb itself ran the PCR reads through MiXCR, one entry per CDR3 protein. This table holds hundreds of thousands of distinct CDR3 sequences, roughly three fifths found once. Sequenced input: blood. The receptors were gathered from a girl aged 2-10 years with multiple sclerosis.

At least ten counts were recorded for this clonotype. The rearrangement joins TRBV10-2 to TRBJ2-5; no firm D call. V dropped 2 bases and J dropped 5 bases, with 6 bases sitting between them. The length of the CDR3 is 12 residues. Germline V gene data show CDR1 as WSHSY and CDR2 as SAAADI. CDR3 bases: TGCGCCAGCAGTGAGGGGGTGGAGACCCAGTACTTC. It is translated as CASSEGVETQYF.

This chain connects TRBV4-1 to TRBJ2-7; D perhaps matches TRBD2 (5 bases). CDR1 and CDR2 (germline): MGHRA, YSYEKL. V shed 1 base and J shed 3 bases, with 19 bases lying between them. The CDR3 spans 17 residues. CDR3 region: CASSQGRGSWPNYEQYF. The CDR3 bases are TGCGCCAGCAGCCAAGGCCGTGGGAGTTGGCCAAACTACGAGCAGTACTTC.

This clonotype came up a few times. The rearrangement links TRBV4-2 to TRBJ2-3, with D hard to call. This CDR3 region has 13 residues. V was clipped by 3 bases and J by 5 bases, with 9 bases between them. Germline V gene lookup returns CDR1 LGHNA and CDR2 YNFKEQ. DNA of the CDR3: TGTGCCAGCAGCCAGGGGTGGGAAGATACGCAGTATTTT. It yields the protein CASSQGWEDTQYF.

V usage is TRBV7-8 and J usage is TRBJ1-1; D is uncertain. CDR3 size: 13 residues. From germline, CDR1 is SGHVS and CDR2 FQNEAQ. The V and J ends lost 5 bases and 4 bases respectively, with 11 bases between them. The CDR3 reads CASSAGGLTEAFF. The CDR3, as DNA: TGTGCCAGCAGCGCCGGAGGGCTCACTGAAGCTTTCTTT.

The gene calls are TRBV7-3 and TRBJ2-1; TRBD2 agrees at 14 bases. The CDR3 has 16 residues. J gave up 5 bases and V 5 bases, and 5 bases lay outside the gene matches. Per germline, CDR1 SGHTA and CDR2 FQGTGA. DNA for the CDR3: TGTGCCAGCAGCCTTAGACTAGCGGGGGGGCACAATGAGCAGTTCTTC. Its protein is CASSLRLAGGHNEQFF.

This clonotype was found once. The genes are TRBV7-9 and TRBJ2-4; D is unresolved. The DNA matches TRBJ2-5 better at its end, which makes the J call doubtful. Looked up from germline, CDR1 is SEHNR and CDR2 is FQNEAQ (reference sequence). This CDR3 region has 16 residues. CDR3 nucleotide sequence: TGTGCCAGCAGCTTAAATGACCCGGAACCCCAAGAGACCCAGTACTTC. Translating gives CASSLNDPEPQETQYF.

This chain uses TRBV5-4 with TRBJ2-7; no firm D call. The CDR3 is made up of 14 amino acids. Trimming took off 0 bases at V and 2 bases at J, with 9 bases between the two ends. The V gene's germline CDR1 is SGHNT and CDR2 YYREEE (reference sequence). CDR3 nucleotide sequence: TGTGCCAGCAGCTTGGGGGGAATCCCCTACGAGCAGTACTTC. This sequence encodes CASSLGGIPYEQYF.

This clonotype was seen just once. This chain connects TRBV24-1 to TRBJ1-2, with 8 bases aligning to TRBD1. V lost 4 bases, J lost 8 bases, and 14 bases stayed unmatched. The CDR3 is made up of 16 amino acids. CDR1 and CDR2 (germline): KGHDR, SFDVKD. The CDR3 DNA reads as TGTGCCACCAGTGACCGGGGGACCGACAGGGGCGACGGCTACACCTTC. This encodes CATSDRGTDRGDGYTF.

This clonotype was seen more than once but under ten times. This chain connects TRBV3-1 to TRBJ2-1; either TRBD1 or TRBD2 may supply D (5 bases each). Trimming shortened V by 2 bases and J by 7 bases, and 15 bases separated the two germline ends. CDR3 length: 15 residues. The germline gives CDR1 LGHDT, CDR2 YNNKEL (reference sequence). The CDR3 spells CASSQQGLTGNEQFF. The CDR3 DNA reads as TGTGCCAGCAGCCAACAGGGTCTAACGGGGAATGAGCAGTTCTTC.

This sequence joins TRBV11-2 and TRBJ2-5; D perhaps matches TRBD2 (6 bases). The CDR3 totals 13 residues. V dropped 7 bases and J dropped 5 bases, with 14 bases sitting between them. Germline CDR1 SGHAT, CDR2 FQNNGV. CDR3 sequence: CASISLSGETQYF. The CDR3 DNA is TGTGCCAGCATCTCCTTAAGCGGGGAGACCCAGTACTTC. The variable domain in full, completed from reference TRBV11-2 and TRBJ2-5, reads EAGVAQSPRYKIIEKRQSVAFWCNPISGHATLYWYQQILGQGPKLLIQFQNNGVVDDSQLPKDRFSAERLKGVDSTLKIQPAKLEDSAVYLCASISLSGETQYFGPGTRLLVL.